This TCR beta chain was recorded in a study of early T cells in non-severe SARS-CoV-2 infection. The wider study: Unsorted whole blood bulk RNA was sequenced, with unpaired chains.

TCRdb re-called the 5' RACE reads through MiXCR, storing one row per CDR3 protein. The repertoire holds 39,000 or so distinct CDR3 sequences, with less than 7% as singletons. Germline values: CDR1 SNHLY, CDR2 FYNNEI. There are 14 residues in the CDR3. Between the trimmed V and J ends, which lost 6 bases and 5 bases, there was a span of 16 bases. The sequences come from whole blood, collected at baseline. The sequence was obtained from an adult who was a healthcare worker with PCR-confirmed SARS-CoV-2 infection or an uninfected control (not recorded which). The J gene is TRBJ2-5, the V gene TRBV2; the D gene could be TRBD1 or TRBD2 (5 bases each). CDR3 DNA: TGTGCCAGCAGCCCCCCAGCTTGGGGGGAGACCCAGTACTTC. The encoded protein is CASSPPAWGETQYF.